The rows below give T cell receptor beta chains drawn from one sample of a study of blood T cell repertoires in COVID-19. Libraries were prepared by immunoSEQ multiplex PCR; TCRdb keeps only in-frame clonotypes and omits some of them. Of some 89,000 clones in the sample, approximately 89% were seen once. The sequenced material came from peripheral blood. All receptors derive from a man aged 50 to 59 with acute or convalescent COVID-19. Each CDR3 is given with its conserved first and last residue. The D gene is left open where the match is weak. Expanded clones are given a class, and other clones once, few, many or no size at all.

>.|16|.|TRBV7-8|TRBJ2-5
CASSTRGSRGQETQYF
TGTGCCAGCAGCACAAGGGGATCGCGGGGCCAAGAGACCCAGTACTTC
>.|14|TRBD1|TRBV7-2|TRBJ1-5
CASSGDRFNQPQHF
TGTGCCAGCAGCGGGGACAGGTTCAATCAGCCCCAGCATTTT
>.|13|.|TRBV2|TRBJ1-2
CASSAQGNYGYTF
TGTGCCAGCAGTGCCCAGGGGAATTATGGCTACACCTTC
>.|14|.|TRBV5-1|TRBJ2-7
CASSGYGSSYEQYF
TGCGCCAGCAGCGGCTACGGGAGCTCCTACGAGCAGTACTTC
>.|13|TRBD1|TRBV5-5|TRBJ1-1
CASRDRVNTEAFF
TGTGCCAGTAGGGACAGAGTGAACACTGAAGCTTTCTTT
>.|11|.|TRBV2|TRBJ1-2
CASSDVGGYTF
TGTGCCAGCAGTGATGTCGGGGGCTACACCTTC
>.|14|TRBD1|TRBV7-2|TRBJ1-1
CASSLGQGIGEAFF
TGTGCCAGCAGCTTGGGACAGGGGATCGGTGAAGCTTTCTTT
>.|15|TRBD1|TRBV18|TRBJ1-5
CASSPMGQLNQPQHF
TGTGCCAGCTCACCGATGGGACAGTTGAATCAGCCCCAGCATTTT
>.|15|.|TRBV6-1|TRBJ2-5
CASSEARRLQETQYF
TGTGCCAGCAGTGAAGCGCGGAGACTACAAGAGACCCAGTACTTC
>.|15|TRBD2|TRBV6-6|TRBJ2-2
CASSSGLAGAGELFF
TGTGCCAGCAGCTCCGGACTAGCGGGAGCCGGGGAGCTGTTTTTT
>.|12|TRBD1|TRBV18|TRBJ2-5
CASSAQGETQYF
TGTGCCAGCTCAGCACAGGGGGAGACCCAGTACTTC
>.|16|TRBD1|TRBV7-2|TRBJ2-2
CASSPFAGGDTGELFF
TGTGCCAGCAGCCCCTTTGCAGGGGGCGACACCGGGGAGCTGTTTTTT
>.|13|.|TRBV30|TRBJ1-6
CAVGGRRDSPLHF
TGTGCCGTGGGAGGGAGAAGAGACTCACCCCTCCACTTT
>.|16|TRBD1|TRBV6-5|TRBJ1-6
CASSYQPGQRNSPLHF
TGTGCCAGCAGTTACCAGCCGGGACAGCGAAATTCACCCCTCCACTTT
>.|17|.|TRBV11-2|TRBJ2-7
CASSPFHLRQISNEQYF
TGTGCCAGCAGCCCCTTTCATCTCCGACAGATAAGCAACGAGCAGTACTTC
>once|13|TRBD1|TRBV29-1|TRBJ1-5
CSVAGTVNQPQHF
TGCAGCGTGGCCGGGACAGTTAATCAGCCCCAGCATTTT
>.|16|TRBD2|TRBV5-5|TRBJ2-7
CASSRGLAGASYEQYF
TGTGCCAGCAGCCGGGGACTAGCGGGAGCATCGTACGAGCAGTACTTC
>.|13|.|TRBV9|TRBJ1-2
CASSLRGGNGYTF
TGTGCCAGCAGCCTTCGGGGCGGGAATGGCTACACCTTC
>.|16|TRBD2|TRBV5-1|TRBJ2-3
CASSTGLAGTTDTQYF
TGCGCCAGCAGCACCGGACTAGCGGGGACCACAGATACGCAGTATTTT
>.|14|.|TRBV7-2|TRBJ1-1
CASSLYVRNTEAFF
TGTGCCAGCAGCTTATATGTGCGGAACACTGAAGCTTTCTTT
>.|17|TRBD1|TRBV11-3|TRBJ1-5
CASSLAKGASGNQPQHF
TGTGCCAGCAGCCTGGCTAAGGGGGCGAGCGGCAATCAGCCCCAGCATTTT
>.|12|.|TRBV11-3|TRBJ2-1
CASSLSRHEQFF
TGTGCCAGCAGCCTCTCTAGGCATGAGCAGTTCTTC
>.|16|TRBD2|TRBV5-1|TRBJ2-7
CASSWTLAGPSYEQYF
TGCGCCAGCAGCTGGACCTTAGCGGGTCCCTCCTACGAGCAGTACTTC
>.|13|TRBD2|TRBV24-1|TRBJ2-5
CATRTSGSETQYF
TGTGCCACCAGAACTAGCGGGAGTGAGACCCAGTACTTC
>.|14|.|TRBV7-3|TRBJ2-1
CASSLSHNHNEQFF
TGTGCCAGCAGCTTATCGCACAATCACAATGAGCAGTTCTTC
>.|16|.|TRBV18|TRBJ2-3
CASSPGSWSSTDTQYF
TGTGCCAGCTCACCAGGGTCATGGAGTAGCACAGATACGCAGTATTTT
>.|14|TRBD2|TRBV5-5|TRBJ2-5
CASSLPGGAETQYF
TGTGCCAGCAGCCTGCCGGGGGGGGCAGAGACCCAGTACTTC
>.|12|.|TRBV10-3|TRBJ1-5
CAIAGVNQPQHF
TGTGCCATCGCAGGGGTGAATCAGCCCCAGCATTTT
>.|20|TRBD1|TRBV6-7|TRBJ2-6
CASSRPGQISQSTGANVLTF
TGTGCCAGCAGTCGTCCGGGACAGATCTCACAGTCCACTGGGGCCAACGTCCTGACTTTC
>.|12|.|TRBV30|TRBJ1-1
CAWNSRNTEAFF
TGTGCCTGGAATAGTAGGAACACTGAAGCTTTCTTT
>.|15|.|TRBV6-4|TRBJ1-2
CASSASGTREAGYTF
TGTGCCAGCAGTGCCTCTGGGACACGGGAGGCAGGCTACACCTTC
>.|20|TRBD2|TRBV15|TRBJ2-2
CATSRAWRTSGRGDTGELFF
TGTGCCACCAGCAGAGCATGGCGGACTAGCGGGAGAGGGGACACCGGGGAGCTGTTTTTT
>.|12|.|TRBV5-1|TRBJ2-2
CASSTGTGELFF
TGCGCCAGCAGCACAGGCACCGGGGAGCTGTTTTTT
>.|15|TRBD1|TRBV16|TRBJ1-1
CASSPRTGSNTEAFF
TGTGCCAGCAGCCCTCGGACAGGTTCGAACACTGAAGCTTTCTTT
>.|14|.|TRBV6-5|TRBJ2-7
CASKRQADFYEQYF
TGTGCCAGCAAAAGACAAGCGGACTTTTACGAGCAGTACTTC
>.|15|TRBD1|TRBV7-3|TRBJ1-6
CASSSSGTENSPLHF
TGTGCCAGCAGCTCGTCCGGGACAGAGAATTCACCCCTCCACTTT
>.|13|.|TRBV7-2|TRBJ2-5
CASSSVYGETQYF
TGTGCCAGCAGCTCGGTCTATGGAGAGACCCAGTACTTC
>.|14|TRBD1|TRBV4-3|TRBJ1-1
CASRGTGMNTEAFF
TGCGCCAGCAGGGGGACAGGGATGAACACTGAAGCTTTCTTT
>.|16|TRBD2|TRBV14|TRBJ2-1
CASSPPGLAGSNEQFF
TGTGCCAGCAGCCCTCCGGGACTAGCGGGATCAAATGAGCAGTTCTTC
>.|16|TRBD2|TRBV4-3|TRBJ2-3
CASSQNSGGPPDTQYF
TGCGCCAGCAGCCAAAATAGCGGGGGGCCCCCAGATACGCAGTATTTT
>.|15|TRBD1|TRBV30|TRBJ1-4
CAWSKAGTGSEKLFF
TGTGCCTGGAGTAAGGCCGGGACAGGGAGTGAAAAACTGTTTTTT
>.|15|.|TRBV7-9|TRBJ1-2
CASNPDSLQGGGPFF
TGTGCCAGCAACCCGGACAGTCTACAAGGCGGGGGCCCCTTCTTC
>.|14|TRBD1|TRBV25-1|TRBJ1-5
CASRQTGWDQPQHF
TGTGCCAGCAGACAGACAGGGTGGGATCAGCCCCAGCATTTT
>.|16|TRBD1|TRBV3-1/TRBV3-2|TRBJ2-1
CASSRTGTGGHNEQFF
TGTGCCAGCAGCCGTACCGGGACAGGGGGTCACAATGAGCAGTTCTTC
>once|15|TRBD1|TRBV30|TRBJ1-3
CAWSVDTGGKNTIYF
TGTGCCTGGAGTGTCGACACAGGGGGGAAAAACACCATATATTTT
>.|16|.|TRBV3-1/TRBV3-2|TRBJ2-1
CASSPRGPLGDNEQFF
TGTGCCAGCAGCCCGCGCGGGCCCTTGGGAGACAATGAGCAGTTCTTC
>.|15|TRBD1|TRBV7-7|TRBJ2-2
CASQQGTSNTGELFF
TGTGCCAGTCAACAGGGGACCTCCAACACCGGGGAGCTGTTTTTT
>.|16|.|TRBV25-1|TRBJ1-2
CASSELAGAQSLGYTF
TGTGCCAGCAGTGAATTAGCCGGCGCCCAGAGTCTTGGCTACACCTTC
>.|19|TRBD2|TRBV7-6|TRBJ2-1
CASSLARAGLKTSYNEQFF
TGTGCCAGCAGCTTAGCCCGAGCGGGGCTTAAAACCTCCTACAATGAGCAGTTCTTC
>.|17|TRBD2|TRBV4-1|TRBJ2-1
CASSQDNGRDYYNEQFF
TGCGCCAGCAGCCAAGATAATGGGCGGGACTATTACAATGAGCAGTTCTTC
>.|18|TRBD2|TRBV5-6|TRBJ2-3
CASSLARTSGATSDTQYF
TGTGCCAGCAGCTTGGCCAGGACTAGCGGGGCAACCAGTGATACGCAGTATTTT
>.|13|.|TRBV11-2|TRBJ1-1
CASSPSPGTEAFF
TGTGCCAGCAGCCCTTCGCCGGGGACTGAAGCTTTCTTT
>once|14|.|TRBV10-3|TRBJ1-1
CAISESGRNTEAFF
TGTGCCATCAGTGAGTCGGGCAGGAACACTGAAGCTTTCTTT
>.|16|.|TRBV2|TRBJ2-5
CASSEAPGSLTKTQYF
TGTGCCAGCAGTGAAGCGCCGGGATCCCTAACAAAGACCCAGTACTTC
>.|16|TRBD2|TRBV14|TRBJ2-3
CASSQALAGFTDTQYF
TGTGCCAGCAGCCAAGCCCTAGCGGGGTTCACAGATACGCAGTATTTT
>.|15|.|TRBV5-5|TRBJ1-4
CASSSSGLGNEKLFF
TGTGCCAGCAGCTCGTCAGGTCTCGGAAATGAAAAACTGTTTTTT
>.|16|TRBD2|TRBV9|TRBJ2-1
CASSEILAGGPGEQFF
TGTGCCAGCAGTGAGATCCTAGCGGGAGGGCCAGGGGAGCAGTTCTTC
>.|13|.|TRBV7-9|TRBJ1-4
CASSLMVEMELFF
TGTGCCAGCAGCTTAATGGTAGAAATGGAACTGTTTTTT
>.|14|.|TRBV2|TRBJ1-1
CASSFSTVNTEAFF
TGTGCCAGCAGTTTTTCGACAGTGAACACTGAAGCTTTCTTT